This is a list of T cell receptor beta chains from one sample in a study of T cell repertoires in cytomegalovirus infection. TCRdb recomputed calls from the reads with MiXCR, one row per CDR3 protein. The profile shows hundreds of thousands of distinct CDR3 sequences, about 33% of them singletons. Sequenced input: PBMCs. These receptors were taken from a human donor in good health (CMV status not recorded). Some clones in this sample may be carry-over from other donors' samples. The CDR3 runs from the conserved cysteine through the conserved F or W. Each record gives: V gene, J gene, D gene, clone size, CDR3 protein, CDR3 DNA. D genes are given only for firm matches. The size entry is marked missing in some rows and otherwise reads once, few, many or a size class.

V gene: TRBV3-1
J gene: TRBJ2-3
D gene: NA
clone size: NA
CDR3 protein: CASSQDQLTDTQYF
CDR3 DNA: TGTGCCAGCAGCCAAGACCAACTAACAGATACGCAGTATTTT

V gene: TRBV19
J gene: TRBJ1-1
D gene: NA
clone size: NA
CDR3 protein: CASSIWALNTEAFF
CDR3 DNA: TGTGCCAGTAGTATCTGGGCTTTGAACACTGAAGCTTTCTTT

V gene: TRBV10-3
J gene: TRBJ2-7
D gene: NA
clone size: many
CDR3 protein: CAISESTVPGYEQYF
CDR3 DNA: TGTGCCATCAGTGAGTCAACAGTTCCTGGCTACGAGCAGTACTTC

V gene: TRBV7-2
J gene: TRBJ1-1
D gene: NA
clone size: NA
CDR3 protein: CASSSGGGVGTEAFF
CDR3 DNA: TGTGCCAGCAGCTCCGGAGGGGGAGTGGGGACTGAAGCTTTCTTT

V gene: TRBV6-6
J gene: TRBJ2-7
D gene: NA
clone size: NA
CDR3 protein: CASSPLGGYEQYF
CDR3 DNA: TGTGCCAGCAGTCCCCTCGGGGGCTACGAGCAGTACTTC

V gene: TRBV20-1
J gene: TRBJ2-1
D gene: TRBD2
clone size: NA
CDR3 protein: CSARGLAGTYNEQFF
CDR3 DNA: TGCAGTGCTAGGGGACTAGCGGGGACATACAATGAGCAGTTCTTC

V gene: TRBV20-1
J gene: TRBJ2-7
D gene: NA
clone size: few
CDR3 protein: CSATGDEIYEQYF
CDR3 DNA: TGCAGTGCTACAGGGGACGAGATCTACGAGCAGTACTTC

V gene: TRBV7-2
J gene: TRBJ2-3
D gene: NA
clone size: NA
CDR3 protein: CASSLSWGSDTQYF
CDR3 DNA: TGTGCCAGCAGCTTAAGTTGGGGGTCAGATACGCAGTATTTT

V gene: TRBV2
J gene: TRBJ1-5
D gene: NA
clone size: NA
CDR3 protein: CASSEDRDFRAQPQHF
CDR3 DNA: TGTGCCAGCAGTGAAGACCGGGACTTCCGAGCTCAGCCCCAGCATTTT

V gene: TRBV6-1
J gene: TRBJ1-1
D gene: TRBD1
clone size: many
CDR3 protein: CATMFWGQGNTEAFF
CDR3 DNA: TGTGCCACCATGTTTTGGGGACAGGGGAACACTGAAGCTTTCTTT

V gene: TRBV4-1
J gene: TRBJ2-7
D gene: NA
clone size: few
CDR3 protein: CASSQEWTEQYF
CDR3 DNA: TGCGCCAGCAGCCAAGAATGGACAGAGCAGTACTTC

V gene: TRBV11-3
J gene: TRBJ1-1
D gene: TRBD1
clone size: few
CDR3 protein: CASSSQGGPNTEAFF
CDR3 DNA: TGTGCCAGCAGCTCTCAGGGGGGCCCGAACACTGAAGCTTTCTTT

V gene: TRBV12-3/TRBV12-4
J gene: TRBJ1-1
D gene: TRBD1
clone size: few
CDR3 protein: CASRTPPGQGNTEAFF
CDR3 DNA: TGTGCCAGCAGAACCCCGCCGGGACAGGGGAACACTGAAGCTTTCTTT

V gene: TRBV11-2
J gene: TRBJ2-7
D gene: NA
clone size: NA
CDR3 protein: CASSLGGLSEQYF
CDR3 DNA: TGTGCCAGCAGCTTAGGCGGCCTAAGCGAGCAGTACTTC

V gene: TRBV12-3/TRBV12-4
J gene: TRBJ2-1
D gene: NA
clone size: many
CDR3 protein: CASTRTVHGDEQFF
CDR3 DNA: TGTGCCAGCACCCGGACAGTTCACGGGGATGAGCAGTTCTTC

V gene: TRBV12-3/TRBV12-4
J gene: TRBJ1-2
D gene: NA
clone size: NA
CDR3 protein: CASSTTVQGKGYGYTF
CDR3 DNA: TGTGCCAGCAGTACGACCGTACAGGGCAAGGGCTATGGCTACACCTTC